The next 26 T cell receptor beta chains were all read from a single sample in a study of identical twins (dated by TCRdb to about 2016). The receptor library was made with 5' RACE. Sequencing was performed on an Illumina HiSeq 2000. The public reads were quality trimmed at Q25 with fastp and then assembled into clones with MiXCR by TCRdb, keeping productive beta chains. Entries that share a CDR3 protein sequence are merged under the most common genes and DNA. This sample is represented by hundreds of thousands of distinct CDR3 sequences; roughly 6% of them were singletons. The leading ten clones occupy approximately 2% of the sample. Sequenced input: naive T cells sorted from blood. The sample's cell subset or site label is to be understood as: cells isolated with a human naive T-cell isolation kit. All receptors derive from a man between 18 and 35 years old in good health.

Ten or more counts support this clonotype. The V call is TRBV20-1, the J call TRBJ2-3; no firm D call. V was cut by 1 base and J by 6 bases, with 8 bases left in between. Per germline, CDR1 DFQATT and CDR2 SNEGSKA (reference sequence). The CDR3 has 12 residues. CDR3 coding DNA: TGCAGTGCTAGAGGGCCCGACGATACGCAGTATTTT. As protein: CSARGPDDTQYF.

This clonotype was counted at least ten times. The chain links TRBV29-1 to TRBJ1-2; 10 nucleotides match TRBD1. CDR1 is SQVTM, CDR2 ANQGSEA, per germline. The V segment lost 4 bases and the J segment 0 bases; nucleotides outside the gene matches: 14. This CDR3 has 18 residues. The CDR3 DNA reads as TGCAGCGTTGTTTTCTCGGTGGGACAGGGGATTTCTAACTATGGCTACACCTTC. This gives the protein CSVVFSVGQGISNYGYTF. The full variable domain, rest sourced from reference TRBV29-1 and TRBJ1-2, is SAVISQKPSRDICQRGTSLTIQCQVDSQVTMMFWYRQQPGQSLTLIATANQGSEATYESGFVIDKFPISRPNLTFSTLTVSNMSPEDSSIYLCSVVFSVGQGISNYGYTFGSGTRLTVV.

This clonotype was counted ten times or more. The V gene is TRBV20-1, the J gene TRBJ1-2; no clear D gene. This CDR3 is built from 16 residues. Germline-derived CDR1 and CDR2 are DFQATT and SNEGSKA (reference sequence). The V end lost 1 base, the J end lost 3 bases, and 18 bases lay between the germline ends. CDR3 nucleotide sequence: TGCAGTGCTAGAGCGGCCGGGTACCAAGAAGACTATGGCTACACCTTC. Protein product: CSARAAGYQEDYGYTF.

This clonotype occurred many times. The chain couples TRBV20-1 to TRBJ2-1, with D perhaps TRBD2 (6 bases). Looked up from germline, CDR1 is DFQATT and CDR2 is SNEGSKA (reference sequence). This CDR3 spans 12 amino acids. The V end lost 7 bases, the J end lost 0 bases, and 7 bases lay between the germline ends. The CDR3 sequence is CSGGNSYNEQFF. The DNA of the CDR3 is TGCAGTGGCGGGAACTCCTACAATGAGCAGTTCTTC.

This clonotype was counted ten times or more. The CDR3 nucleotides read TGCGCCAGCAGCCAAGGCCCGGGACCCTCGATCGATGGGCAAGAGACCCAGTACTTC. Amino acids: CASSQGPGPSIDGQETQYF. This sequence joins TRBV4-3 and TRBJ2-5; D possibly uses TRBD1 or TRBD2 (5 bases each). Germline V gene sequence: CDR1 LGHNA, CDR2 YSLEER. The V gene lost 1 base and the J gene lost 2 bases, with 23 bases spanning the gap. There are 19 residues in the CDR3.

This clonotype was seen ten or more times. The V gene is TRBV7-8, the J gene TRBJ2-3; 9 nucleotides agree with TRBD1. V lost 5 bases and J lost 6; bases outside the gene matches: 12. Germline V gene sequence: CDR1 SGHVS, CDR2 FQNEAQ. CDR3 length: 16 residues. The CDR3 nucleotides read TGTGCCAGCAGCCCCGAGGACTTTGACAGGGGGGATACGCAGTATTTT. It translates to CASSPEDFDRGDTQYF.

This clonotype was picked up many times. The rearrangement joins TRBV5-1 to TRBJ1-1; 7 nucleotides align to TRBD1. Per the germline V gene, CDR1 is SGHRS and CDR2 is YFSETQ. The V segment lost 4 bases and the J segment 3 bases; nucleotides outside the gene matches: 6. CDR3 length: 14 amino acids. The CDR3, as DNA: TGCGCCAGCAGCAAACAGGGGTGGGACACTGAAGCTTTCTTT. This gives the protein CASSKQGWDTEAFF.

The chain uses TRBV7-2 and TRBJ1-2; 8 bases agree with TRBD1. Germline V gene data show CDR1 as SGHTA and CDR2 as FQGNSA. CDR3 size: 15 residues. V shed 0 bases and J 7 bases; nucleotides not matched to a gene: 7. The CDR3 loop reads CASSLALDRVAGYTF. The CDR3, as DNA: TGTGCCAGCAGCTTAGCCCTGGACAGGGTGGCTGGCTACACCTTC.

This clonotype was seen a handful of times. This chain connects TRBV4-2 to TRBJ1-2, with D possibly being TRBD1 (5 bases). Trimming took off 0 bases at V and 0 bases at J, with 17 bases between the two ends. Looked up from germline, CDR1 is LGHNA and CDR2 is YNFKEQ. The CDR3 runs 18 residues. CDR3 amino acids: CASSQESLFTGPNYGYTF. The CDR3 DNA follows: TGTGCCAGCAGCCAAGAAAGCCTCTTCACAGGTCCTAACTATGGCTACACCTTC.

This clonotype was seen many times. This chain connects TRBV4-3 to TRBJ1-5; the match to TRBD1 covers 8 bases. Germline V gene sequence: CDR1 LGHNA, CDR2 YSLEER. The trim removed 0 bases at V and 1 base at J, leaving 2 bases unmatched. The CDR3 has 16 residues. CDR3 sequence: CASSQDHRGSNQPQHF. CDR3 DNA sequence: TGCGCCAGCAGCCAAGATCACAGGGGGAGCAATCAGCCCCAGCATTTT.

The rearrangement uses TRBV24-1 and TRBJ2-1; D is uncertain. The CDR3 length is 14 residues. CDR1 and CDR2 from the germline V gene are KGHDR and SFDVKD. Deletions cut 3 bases from V and 10 bases from J, with 15 bases between. The CDR3 bases are TGTGCCACCAGTGATACCTCAGGCTGGCGGGAGCAGTTCTTC. Translating gives CATSDTSGWREQFF.

This clonotype has a count of ten or more. The chain uses TRBV5-5 and TRBJ1-1; D unresolved. Germline V gene sequence: CDR1 SGHKS, CDR2 YYEKEE (reference sequence). V was clipped by 3 bases and J by 1 base, with 10 bases between them. This CDR3 region has 14 residues. The CDR3 loop is CASSWNPSNTEAFF. The CDR3 bases are TGTGCCAGCAGCTGGAACCCTTCGAACACTGAAGCTTTCTTT.

This chain connects TRBV4-3 to TRBJ2-5; no definite D call. Trimming removed 4 bases at V and 2 bases at J, with 23 bases between. CDR1 and CDR2 (germline): LGHNA, YSLEER. This CDR3 has 18 residues. CDR3 protein: CASSRFLLSVLLQETQYF. The CDR3 region has the DNA TGCGCCAGCAGCCGCTTTCTCTTATCTGTACTCCTACAAGAGACCCAGTACTTC.

The table lists this clonotype with many counts. The chain combines TRBV25-1 with TRBJ2-1, with TRBD2 as a possible D gene (5 bases). CDR3 length equals 14 residues. V shed 8 bases and J shed 8 bases, with 19 bases lying between them. The germline V gene encodes CDR1 MGHDK and CDR2 SYGVNS. DNA for the CDR3: TGTGCCAGCGCTAGCTCGGCATTGAGCTATGAGCAGTTCTTC. It codes for CASASSALSYEQFF. The whole variable domain, remainder taken from reference TRBV25-1 and TRBJ2-1, is EADIYQTPRYLVIGTGKKITLECSQTMGHDKMYWYQQDPGMELHLIHYSYGVNSTEKGDLSSESTVSRIRTEHFPLTLESARPSHTSQYLCASASSALSYEQFFGPGTRLTVL.

This clonotype showed up just a few times. The chain couples TRBV12-3 or TRBV12-4 to TRBJ2-2, with unresolved D. The CDR3 spans 15 residues. The V end lost 7 bases, the J end lost 2 bases, and 14 bases lay between the germline ends. The DNA of the CDR3 is TGTGCCAGCACCCTTAGGGCAGATAACACCGGGGAGCTGTTTTTT. Translated, it gives CASTLRADNTGELFF.

This clonotype came up once. It may be a read error: a sequence one base away is much more abundant. The chain recombines TRBV12-3 or TRBV12-4 with TRBJ2-2, with TRBD2 matching over 10 bases. V lost 3 bases and J lost 10; bases outside the gene matches: 17. CDR3 length: 18 residues. Here the CDR3 reads CASSFVNAASGRSEELFF. The CDR3 DNA reads TGTGCCAGCAGTTTTGTGAATGCTGCTAGCGGGAGATCTGAGGAGCTGTTTTTT.

This clonotype was picked up a small number of times. The V and J genes are TRBV9 and TRBJ2-1; D is perhaps TRBD1 (5 bases). V was cut by 4 bases and J by 8 bases, with 10 bases left in between. This CDR3 region has 12 residues. The germline V gene has CDR1 SGDLS and CDR2 YYNGEE. CDR3 sequence (DNA): TGTGCCAGCAGCCTAGGGGCCTATGAGCAGTTCTTC. Its protein is CASSLGAYEQFF.

This clonotype was counted between two and nine times. The CDR3 region has the DNA TGTGCTAGTGCCGTGGGCGGTAACTATGGCTACACCTTC. It translates to CASAVGGNYGYTF. The chain joins TRBV12-5 to TRBJ1-2; D not resolved. V shed 7 bases and J shed 1 base, with 10 bases lying between them. CDR1 and CDR2 (germline): LGHNT, FRNRAP. The CDR3 loop spans 13 amino acids.

This clonotype has at least ten counts. This chain uses TRBV28 with TRBJ2-3, with D perhaps TRBD2 (6 bases). The germline V gene has CDR1 MDHEN and CDR2 SYDVKM. V was shortened by 6 bases and J by 0 bases, with 13 bases between the two germline ends. CDR3 size: 15 residues. CDR3: CASRTSGYSTDTQYF. The CDR3 region has the DNA TGTGCCAGCAGGACAAGCGGGTATAGCACAGATACGCAGTATTTT. Full variable domain (remainder filled in from reference TRBV28 and TRBJ2-3): DVKVTQSSRYLVKRTGEKVFLECVQDMDHENMFWYRQDPGLGLRLIYFSYDVKMKEKGDIPEGYSVSREKKERFSLILESASTNQTSMYLCASRTSGYSTDTQYFGPGTRLTVL.

This CDR3 reads CAWSVGTEQETQYF. The CDR3 bases are TGTGCCTGGAGTGTAGGGACCGAACAAGAGACCCAGTACTTC. The chain links TRBV30 to TRBJ2-5; either TRBD1 or TRBD2 may fit D (5 bases each). With 0 bases removed from V and 2 bases from J, the gap between germline ends came to 10 bases. CDR1 and CDR2 from the germline V gene are GTSNPN and SVGIG (reference sequence). The CDR3 has 14 residues. Based on the CDR3 plus reference TRBV30 and TRBJ2-5, the full variable domain is SQTIHQWPATLVQPVGSPLSLECTVEGTSNPNLYWYRQAAGRGLQLLFYSVGIGQISSEVPQNLSASRPQDRQFILSSKKLLLSDSGFYLCAWSVGTEQETQYFGPGTRLLVL.

This clonotype was detected ten times or more. This sequence joins TRBV6-5 and TRBJ1-1, with D unresolved. In germline, CDR1 is MNHEY, CDR2 SVGAGI. The CDR3 spans 12 residues. The V gene lost 8 bases and the J gene lost 0 bases, with 7 bases spanning the gap. The CDR3 loop is CASRRLNTEAFF. CDR3 in DNA: TGTGCCAGCCGGCGCCTGAACACTGAAGCTTTCTTT.

The chain combines TRBV20-1 with TRBJ2-1, with D possibly TRBD1 on 5 matching bases. The CDR3 has 14 residues. Deletions cut 4 bases from V and 5 bases from J, with 15 bases between. Germline assignment: CDR1 DFQATT and CDR2 SNEGSKA (reference sequence). The CDR3 reads CSANGAVPDNEQFF. The CDR3, as DNA: TGCAGTGCTAATGGGGCGGTACCCGACAATGAGCAGTTCTTC.

This clonotype was observed many times. This chain connects TRBV29-1 to TRBJ1-4, with TRBD1 matching over 7 bases. J lost 3 bases, V lost 6 bases, and 4 bases had no gene match. Germline CDR1 SQVTM, CDR2 ANQGSEA. The CDR3 runs 13 residues. CDR3 protein: CSVHRGSNEKLFF. DNA of the CDR3: TGCAGCGTCCACAGGGGATCTAATGAAAAACTGTTTTTT.

To note about this clonotype: Because it lacks the conserved phenylalanine or tryptophan at the end, this CDR3 is likely a read error. This sequence joins TRBV6-2 or TRBV6-3 and TRBJ2-7; D gene unclear. This CDR3 contains 16 residues. Trimming shortened V by 6 bases and J by 2 bases, and 20 bases separated the two germline ends. The V gene's germline CDR1 is MNHEY and CDR2 SVGEGT. The CDR3 reads CASRRTALKIPYEQYL. The CDR3 DNA follows: TGTGCCAGCAGACGGACCGCACTAAAAATCCCCTACGAGCAGTACCTC.

At least ten counts were recorded for this clonotype. The chain uses TRBV15 and TRBJ1-1, with D unclear. The CDR3 consists of 14 residues. Trimming removed 1 base from V and 1 base from J, with 7 bases in between. Germline CDR1 is LNHNV and CDR2 is YYDKDF (reference sequence). This CDR3 reads CATSRAPGNTEAFF. The CDR3 DNA follows: TGTGCCACCAGCAGAGCTCCTGGGAACACTGAAGCTTTCTTT.

The chain is built from TRBV19 and TRBJ1-5; D is uncertain. V was pared by 5 bases and J by 9 bases, with 14 bases between. Germline V CDR1 and CDR2: LNHDA, SQIVND (reference sequence). The CDR3 is made up of 13 amino acids. Here the CDR3 DNA reads TGTGCCAGTAGTGTCGGATCATTTCCGCCCCAGCATTTT. Amino acids: CASSVGSFPPQHF.